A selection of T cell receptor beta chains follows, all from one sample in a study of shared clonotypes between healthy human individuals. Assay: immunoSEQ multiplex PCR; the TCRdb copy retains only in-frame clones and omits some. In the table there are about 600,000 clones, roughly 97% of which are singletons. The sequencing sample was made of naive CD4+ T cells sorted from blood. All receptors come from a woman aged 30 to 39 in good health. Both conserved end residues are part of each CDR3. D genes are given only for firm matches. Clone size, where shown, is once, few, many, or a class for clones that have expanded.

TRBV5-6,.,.,CASSLRGVGGTDTQYF
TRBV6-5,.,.,CASSWVAGRSREEQYF
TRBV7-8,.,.,CASSLELATYEQYF
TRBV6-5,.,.,CASWDPHSTYEQYF
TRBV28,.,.,CASTGVGETQYF
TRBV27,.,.,CASSPSTGYNEQFF
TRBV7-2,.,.,CASSSRTAGTWYEQYF
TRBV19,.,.,CASREDRGNYGYTF
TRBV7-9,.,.,CASDPERETQYF
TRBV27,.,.,CASGRQPGTEAFF
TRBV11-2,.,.,CASSLVGGYTF
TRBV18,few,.,CASSPRGDTEAFF
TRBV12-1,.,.,CASSLRSGQGYEQYF
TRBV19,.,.,CASSTMVGRAYEQYF
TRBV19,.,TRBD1,CASRDRVGELFF
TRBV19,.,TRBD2,CASSTLSGGKDEQFF
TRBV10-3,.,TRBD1,CAIRNTGAPDMNTEAFF
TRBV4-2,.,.,CASSRSVTSNTGELFF
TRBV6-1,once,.,CASRGGRLAKNIQYF
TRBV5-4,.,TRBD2,CASSRGLAGDEQYF
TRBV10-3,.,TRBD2,CAISGNSGDSYNEQFF
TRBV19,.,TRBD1,CASSRTGGTEAFF
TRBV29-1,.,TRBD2,CSVPGTSGREGETQYF
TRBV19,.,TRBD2,CASSGTSGPWAGANVLTF